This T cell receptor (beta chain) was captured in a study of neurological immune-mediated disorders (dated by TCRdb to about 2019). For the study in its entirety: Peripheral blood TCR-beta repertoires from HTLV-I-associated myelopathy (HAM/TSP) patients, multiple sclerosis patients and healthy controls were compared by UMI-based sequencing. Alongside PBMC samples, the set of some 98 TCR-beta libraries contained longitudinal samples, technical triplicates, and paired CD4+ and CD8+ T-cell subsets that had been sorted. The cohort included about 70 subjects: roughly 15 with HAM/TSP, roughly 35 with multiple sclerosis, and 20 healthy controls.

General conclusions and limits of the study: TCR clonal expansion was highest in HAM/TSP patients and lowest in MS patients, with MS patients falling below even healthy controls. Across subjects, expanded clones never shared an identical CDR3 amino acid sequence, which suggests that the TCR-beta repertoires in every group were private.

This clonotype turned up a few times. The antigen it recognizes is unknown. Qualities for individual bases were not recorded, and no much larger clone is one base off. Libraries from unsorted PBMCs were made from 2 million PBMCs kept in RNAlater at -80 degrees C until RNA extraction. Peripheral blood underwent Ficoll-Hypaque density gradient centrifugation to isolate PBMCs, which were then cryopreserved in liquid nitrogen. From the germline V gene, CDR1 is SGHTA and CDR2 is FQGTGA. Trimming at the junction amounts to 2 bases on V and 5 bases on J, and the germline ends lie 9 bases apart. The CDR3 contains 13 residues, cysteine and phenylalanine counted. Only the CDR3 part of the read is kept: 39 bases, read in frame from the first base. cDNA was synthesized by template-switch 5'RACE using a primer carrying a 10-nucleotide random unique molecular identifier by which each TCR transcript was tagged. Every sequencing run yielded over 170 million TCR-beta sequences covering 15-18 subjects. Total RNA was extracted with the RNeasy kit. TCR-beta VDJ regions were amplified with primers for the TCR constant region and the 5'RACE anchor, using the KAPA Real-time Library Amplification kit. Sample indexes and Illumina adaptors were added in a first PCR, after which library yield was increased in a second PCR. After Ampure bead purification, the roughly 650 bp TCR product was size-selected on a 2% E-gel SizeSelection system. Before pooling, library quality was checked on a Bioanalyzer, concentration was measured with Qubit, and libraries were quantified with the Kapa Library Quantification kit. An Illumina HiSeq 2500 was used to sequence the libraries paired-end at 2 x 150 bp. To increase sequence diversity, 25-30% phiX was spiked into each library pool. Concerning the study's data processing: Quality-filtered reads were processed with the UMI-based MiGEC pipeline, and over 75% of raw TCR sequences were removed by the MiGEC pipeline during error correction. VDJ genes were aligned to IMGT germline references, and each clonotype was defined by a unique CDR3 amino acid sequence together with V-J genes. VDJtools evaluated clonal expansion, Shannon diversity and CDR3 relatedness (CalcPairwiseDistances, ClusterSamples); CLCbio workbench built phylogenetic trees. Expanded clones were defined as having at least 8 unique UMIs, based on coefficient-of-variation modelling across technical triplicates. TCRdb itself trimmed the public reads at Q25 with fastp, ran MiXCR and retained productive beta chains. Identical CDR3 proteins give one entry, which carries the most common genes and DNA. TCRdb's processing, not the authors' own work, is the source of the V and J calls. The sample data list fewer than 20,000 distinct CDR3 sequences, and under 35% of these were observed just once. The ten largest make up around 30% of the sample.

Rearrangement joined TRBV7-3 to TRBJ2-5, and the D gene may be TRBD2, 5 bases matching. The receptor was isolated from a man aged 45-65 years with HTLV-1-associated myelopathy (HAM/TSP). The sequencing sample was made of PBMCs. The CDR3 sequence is CASSLAGGETQYF. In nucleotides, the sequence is TGTGCCAGCAGCTTAGCGGGTGGGGAGACCCAGTACTTC.